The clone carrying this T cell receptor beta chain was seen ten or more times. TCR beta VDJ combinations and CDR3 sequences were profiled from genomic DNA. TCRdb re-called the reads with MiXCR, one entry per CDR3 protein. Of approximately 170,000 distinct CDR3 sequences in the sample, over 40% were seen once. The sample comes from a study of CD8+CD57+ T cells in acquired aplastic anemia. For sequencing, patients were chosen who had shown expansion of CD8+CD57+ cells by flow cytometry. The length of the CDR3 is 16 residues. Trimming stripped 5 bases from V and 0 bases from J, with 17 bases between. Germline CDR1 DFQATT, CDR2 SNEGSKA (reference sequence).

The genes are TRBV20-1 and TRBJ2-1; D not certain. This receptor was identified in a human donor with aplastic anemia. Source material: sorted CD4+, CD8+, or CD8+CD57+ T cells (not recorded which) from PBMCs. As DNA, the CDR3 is TGCAGTGCTCTGAACCCGGGCGGATCCTCCTACAATGAGCAGTTCTTC. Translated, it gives CSALNPGGSSYNEQFF.